Below, 18 T cell receptor beta chains from the same sample are listed, as sequenced in a study of blood T cell repertoires in COVID-19 (dated by TCRdb to the early 2020s). Library prep was done by the immunoSEQ multiplex PCR assay. This is the immuneACCESS table as TCRdb keeps it, with only in-frame sequences that have V and J called. A part of the clones is gone; compared with another copy, unresolved V genes explain less than half, and the rest is unexplained. The sample table records tens of thousands of clones; about four fifths of these occur just once. The biggest ten clones account for roughly 7% of the sample. The sequencing input was peripheral blood. The origin of the receptors is a man aged 35-49 years with acute or convalescent COVID-19.

The chain is built from TRBV5-1 and TRBJ1-5; 7 bases are a match to TRBD1. The CDR3 is made up of 16 amino acids. V lost 1 base and J lost 1; bases outside the gene matches: 5. Per the germline V gene, CDR1 is SGHRS and CDR2 is YFSETQ. The CDR3 DNA is TGCGCCAGCAGCTTGTTGACAGGGTCGAGCAATCAGCCCCAGCATTTT. This translates into CASSLLTGSSNQPQHF.

This clone was seen once. The chain's CDR3 is CASSSRTSGSYEQYF. The CDR3, as DNA: TGTGCCAGTAGTTCCCGGACTAGCGGGAGCTACGAGCAGTACTTC. The J gene is TRBJ2-7, the V gene TRBV19, with TRBD2 matching over 13 bases. Germline-derived CDR1 and CDR2 are LNHDA and SQIVND (reference sequence). Unmatched junction bases numbered 4, after V lost 5 bases and J lost 3 bases. The CDR3 sequence is 15 residues long.

This rearrangement joins TRBV19 to TRBJ1-4; TRBD1 matches 9 bases. The CDR3 runs 15 residues. Germline V gene lookup returns CDR1 LNHDA and CDR2 SQIVND (reference sequence). The V and J ends lost 4 bases and 8 bases, in that order; junction bases with no gene match: 8. The CDR3: CASSTHTGGEEKLFF. The CDR3 DNA follows: TGTGCCAGTAGTACGCACACAGGGGGCGAGGAAAAACTGTTTTTT.

This clone occurred a few times. The V gene is TRBV30, the J gene TRBJ2-1, with D tentatively TRBD2 (7 bases). V was pared by 8 bases and J by 2 bases, with 13 bases between. The CDR3 contains 13 residues. CDR1 is GTSNPN and CDR2 is SVGIG in the germline V gene (reference sequence). Written as DNA, the CDR3 is TGTGCCATGGACAGCGGGACCTACAATGAGCAGTTCTTC. Translating it yields CAMDSGTYNEQFF.

A few counts support this clone. This rearrangement joins TRBV4-1 to TRBJ2-5, with TRBD2 as a possible D gene (5 bases). Trimming took off 0 bases at V and 5 bases at J, with 13 bases between the two ends. The CDR3 extends over 15 amino acids. The germline V gene encodes CDR1 MGHRA and CDR2 YSYEKL. In DNA, the CDR3 is TGCGCCAGCAGCCAAGATGTTTCTAGGAGGGAGACCCAGTACTTC. Translating it yields CASSQDVSRRETQYF.

This chain connects TRBV27 to TRBJ2-7; D may be TRBD2 (6 bases). CDR1 is MNHEY, CDR2 SMNVEV, per germline (reference sequence). This CDR3 is 15 amino acids long. V lost 5 bases, J lost 4 bases, and 18 bases lay in between. CDR3 sequence (DNA): TGTGCCAGCAGTCTTGATCCTGGAGGGGAGTACGAGCAGTACTTC. Encoded protein: CASSLDPGGEYEQYF.

V usage is TRBV7-9 and J usage is TRBJ2-2; no reliable D call. The germline gives CDR1 SEHNR, CDR2 FQNEAQ (reference sequence). V was clipped by 2 bases and J by 8 bases, with 6 bases between them. This CDR3 comprises 12 residues. The CDR3 loop is CASSLNLGELFF. The CDR3 DNA sequence: TGTGCCAGCAGCTTAAACTTGGGGGAGCTGTTTTTT.

This clone occurred once. V is TRBV2 and J is TRBJ2-2; 7 positions match TRBD1. Germline-derived CDR1 and CDR2 are SNHLY and FYNNEI. J was trimmed by 6 bases and V by 5 bases; bases with no gene match: 3. This CDR3 is 13 amino acids long. Written as DNA, the CDR3 is TGTGCCAGCAGTAAACAGGGGTCCGGGGAGCTGTTTTTT. This encodes CASSKQGSGELFF. Based on the CDR3 plus reference TRBV2 and TRBJ2-2, the full variable domain is EPEVTQTPSHQVTQMGQEVILRCVPISNHLYFYWYRQILGQKVEFLVSFYNNEISEKSEIFDDQFSVERPDGSNFTLKIRSTKLEDSAMYFCASSKQGSGELFFGEGSRLTVL.

This clone came up once. This chain links TRBV5-4 with TRBJ1-2; 9 bases are shared with TRBD1. V was clipped by 2 bases and J by 4 bases; unmatched bases: 6. This CDR3 is 15 amino acids long. CDR1 SGHNT and CDR2 YYREEE come from the germline V gene (reference sequence). The CDR3 DNA is TGTGCCAGCAGCTTTGACAGGGGGGCTAGCTATGGCTACACCTTC. Translating gives CASSFDRGASYGYTF.

The chain links TRBV7-8 to TRBJ1-2; D might be TRBD1 (6 bases). This CDR3 spans 14 amino acids. V was pared by 3 bases and J by 8 bases, with 16 bases between. From germline, CDR1 is SGHVS and CDR2 FQNEAQ. The CDR3 sequence is CASSFQGLLRGYTF. The CDR3 DNA reads TGTGCCAGCAGCTTCCAGGGGTTACTAAGGGGCTACACCTTC.

The V call is TRBV5-1, the J call TRBJ2-3; 8 nucleotides match TRBD2. Trimming removed 7 bases from V and 0 bases from J; junction bases left unmatched: 4. Germline loops: CDR1 SGHRS, CDR2 YFSETQ. This CDR3 has 14 residues. The chain's CDR3 is CASVRGGSTDTQYF. The CDR3 coding sequence is TGCGCCAGCGTCCGGGGGGGCAGCACAGATACGCAGTATTTT.

V gene TRBV19 combines with J gene TRBJ2-3; TRBD1 might be the D (5 bases). Trimming took 3 bases from V and 4 from J, leaving 11 bases between them. The CDR3 has 14 amino acids. The germline gives CDR1 LNHDA, CDR2 SQIVND (reference sequence). The CDR3 protein is CASSITGAPDTQYF. In DNA form, the CDR3 reads TGTGCCAGTAGTATCACAGGAGCCCCAGATACGCAGTATTTT.

This clone has just one count. The chain joins TRBV19 to TRBJ1-6, with TRBD1 matching over 7 bases. In germline, CDR1 is LNHDA, CDR2 SQIVND (reference sequence). The trim removed 3 bases at V and 10 bases at J, leaving 6 bases unmatched. The CDR3 totals 14 residues. CDR3 protein: CASSITGEESPLHF. As DNA, the CDR3 is TGTGCCAGTAGTATTACAGGGGAAGAATCACCCCTCCACTTT.

V usage is TRBV7-8 and J usage is TRBJ2-1; 12 bases agree with TRBD2. CDR1 SGHVS and CDR2 FQNEAQ come from the germline V gene. The CDR3 totals 17 residues. Losses at the gene ends were 1 base for V and 5 bases for J; bases not matched to a gene: 6. The CDR3 nucleotides read TGTGCCAGCAGCTTAGGCGCCGGACTAGCGGGGAACAATGAGCAGTTCTTC. This gives the protein CASSLGAGLAGNNEQFF.

The chain recombines TRBV9 with TRBJ1-6; D is undetermined. Germline CDR1 SGDLS, CDR2 YYNGEE. CDR3 length equals 14 residues. Trimming left V 0 bases short and J 10 bases short, with 11 bases between. CDR3 region: CASSVAPAGSPLHF. CDR3 sequence (DNA): TGTGCCAGCAGCGTAGCCCCGGCGGGCTCACCCCTCCACTTT.

The genes are TRBV10-1 and TRBJ2-7; 12 bases are shared with TRBD1. V lost 3 bases, J lost 4 bases, and 7 bases stayed unmatched. CDR3 length: 16 residues. Germline assignment: CDR1 WNHNN and CDR2 SYGVQD (reference sequence). DNA of the CDR3: TGCGCCAGCAGTGAAGGGACAGGGGGCGCCGGGTACGAGCAGTACTTC. Its protein product is CASSEGTGGAGYEQYF.

V usage is TRBV5-1 and J usage is TRBJ2-1, with D possibly being TRBD1 (6 bases). Trimming stripped 1 base from V and 8 bases from J, with 16 bases between. This CDR3 has 15 amino acids. Germline assignment: CDR1 SGHRS and CDR2 YFSETQ. In DNA, the CDR3 is TGCGCCAGCAGCTTGCCGACAGGTTTGGTGCATGAGCAGTTCTTC. This gives the protein CASSLPTGLVHEQFF.

This chain joins TRBV5-5 and TRBJ1-6, with TRBD1 matching 8 bases. CDR3 length: 18 amino acids. Germline V gives CDR1 SGHKS, CDR2 YYEKEE (reference sequence). Trimming took 4 bases from V and 0 from J; bases not matched to a gene: 9. This chain's CDR3 is CASSTGTGSSSYNSPLHF. CDR3 nucleotides: TGTGCCAGCAGCACCGGGACAGGATCGAGCTCCTATAATTCACCCCTCCACTTT.